This TCR beta chain was sequenced in a study of T cell repertoires in cytomegalovirus infection. Across the whole study: A matching HLA type, together with CMV infection, was signaled by public TCR beta signatures.

Findings and caveats of the study: CMV-specific TCR beta clonotypes restricted by HLA-C dominated the ex vivo response. Totalled public TCR beta family frequency picked out people who carried CMV plus the relevant HLA.

TCRdb reprocessed the reads with MiXCR, giving one entry per CDR3 protein. The repertoire consists of 250,000 or so distinct CDR3 sequences, with around 15% occurring once and the leading ten covering about 45%. CDR3 length equals 13 residues. Losses at the gene ends were 5 bases for V and 4 bases for J; bases not matched to a gene: 4. Germline V gene sequence: CDR1 MDHEN, CDR2 SYDVKM. About this clonotype: Its antigen remains unidentified.

The chain couples TRBV28 to TRBJ1-2; 7 nucleotides line up with TRBD1. The TCR originated in a human donor in good health (CMV status not recorded). Some clones in this sample may be carry-over from other donors' samples. The sample was CD8+ T cells from PBMCs. Here the CDR3 DNA reads TGTGCCAGCAGTCCACAGGGGAGCTATGGCTACACCTTC. Translation: CASSPQGSYGYTF.